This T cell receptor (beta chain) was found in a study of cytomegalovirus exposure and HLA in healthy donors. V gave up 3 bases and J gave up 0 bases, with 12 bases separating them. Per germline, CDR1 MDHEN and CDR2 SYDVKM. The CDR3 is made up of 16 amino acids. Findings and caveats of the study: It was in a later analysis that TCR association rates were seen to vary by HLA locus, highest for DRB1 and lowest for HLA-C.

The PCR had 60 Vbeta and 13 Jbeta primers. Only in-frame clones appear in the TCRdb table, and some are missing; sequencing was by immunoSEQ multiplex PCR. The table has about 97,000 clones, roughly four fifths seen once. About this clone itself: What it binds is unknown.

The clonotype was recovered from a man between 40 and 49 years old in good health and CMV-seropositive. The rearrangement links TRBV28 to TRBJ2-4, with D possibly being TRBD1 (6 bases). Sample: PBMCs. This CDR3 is CASSLGAGLAKNIQYF. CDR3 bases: TGTGCCAGCAGTTTGGGGGCAGGTCTAGCCAAAAACATTCAGTACTTC.